Below, 10 T cell receptor beta chains from the same sample are listed, as sequenced in a study of blood T cell repertoires in COVID-19. Data came from immunoSEQ multiplex PCR; TCRdb stores just in-frame clones and leaves some out. Of about 120,000 clones detected, more than 80% appear once; the ten largest clones hold around 9.3%. The sequenced sample was peripheral blood. All receptors derive from a human donor in a cohort sampled during active COVID-19.

A single count supports this clone. Other DNA sequences within the sample encode an identical CDR3. The chain carries TRBV11-3 and TRBJ2-7; D is undetermined. Trimming cost V 1 base and J 4 bases, with 2 bases left between them. The CDR3 runs 11 residues. Germline lookup yields CDR1 SGHNT and CDR2 YENEEA. Written as DNA, the CDR3 is TGTGCCAGCAGCTTAGCGTACGAGCAGTACTTC. Its translation: CASSLAYEQYF.

The chain has TRBV5-5 and TRBJ2-2, with a weak D call TRBD2 (6 bases). V was pared by 4 bases and J by 5 bases, with 18 bases between. The CDR3 extends over 16 amino acids. The germline V gene has CDR1 SGHKS and CDR2 YYEKEE (reference sequence). The CDR3 reads CASSGGSPRGTGELFF. Written as DNA, the CDR3 is TGTGCCAGCAGCGGGGGGAGCCCTCGCGGGACCGGGGAGCTGTTTTTT.

V usage is TRBV5-4 and J usage is TRBJ2-5, with D hard to call. V dropped 0 bases and J dropped 5 bases, with 11 bases sitting between them. The CDR3 spans 14 residues. The V gene's germline CDR1 is SGHNT and CDR2 YYREEE (reference sequence). CDR3 sequence reads: CASSLGRNGETQYF. In DNA form, the CDR3 reads TGTGCCAGCAGCTTGGGTCGTAACGGGGAGACCCAGTACTTC.

This chain links TRBV28 with TRBJ1-5; D is possibly TRBD1 (6 bases). Deletions cut 10 bases from V and 0 bases from J, with 25 bases between. Germline V gene data show CDR1 as MDHEN and CDR2 as SYDVKM. The CDR3 is 18 residues long. The chain's CDR3 is CATFRGRGSGFSNQPQHF. The CDR3 bases are TGTGCCACCTTTAGGGGCAGGGGATCGGGATTTAGCAATCAGCCCCAGCATTTT.

This rearrangement joins TRBV5-1 to TRBJ2-7; 7 bases are a match to TRBD1. This CDR3 region has 14 residues. With V trimmed by 4 bases and J by 4 bases, 8 bases remained unmatched. Per germline, CDR1 SGHRS and CDR2 YFSETQ. The DNA for the CDR3 is TGCGCCAGCAGCCGGGGAACAGGGGATTACGAGCAGTACTTC. It is translated as CASSRGTGDYEQYF.

The genes are TRBV19 and TRBJ2-6, with 8 bases fitting TRBD1. Germline-derived CDR1 and CDR2 are LNHDA and SQIVND (reference sequence). CDR3 length: 19 amino acids. J lost 0 bases, V lost 2 bases, and 9 bases had no gene match. The DNA of the CDR3 is TGTGCCAGTAGTATATCTCCGGGACAGGTGACCTCTGGGGCCAACGTCCTGACTTTC. It codes for CASSISPGQVTSGANVLTF.

The chain couples TRBV19 to TRBJ2-1; 10 bases fit TRBD2. The V gene end was trimmed by 8 bases and the J gene end by 8 bases; junction bases not matched to a gene: 6. CDR1 and CDR2 (germline): LNHDA, SQIVND (reference sequence). CDR3 length equals 13 residues. The DNA of the CDR3 is TGTGCCAGTGGAGCGGGGGGGCGCGATGAGCAGTTCTTC. Amino acids: CASGAGGRDEQFF.

Only a few counts were recorded for this clone. V and J are TRBV7-2 and TRBJ1-5; TRBD1 is a possible D gene (5 bases). Germline V gene lookup returns CDR1 SGHTA and CDR2 FQGNSA. V lost 5 bases and J 3 bases, leaving 14 bases between the germline ends. This CDR3 is built from 15 residues. CDR3 sequence: CASSPTGFDNQPQHF. In nucleotides, the CDR3 is TGTGCCAGCAGCCCAACAGGTTTTGACAATCAGCCCCAGCATTTT.

V usage is TRBV6-5 and J usage is TRBJ1-3; D is uncertain. In germline, CDR1 is MNHEY, CDR2 SVGAGI. V was shortened by 5 bases and J by 0 bases, with 11 bases between the two germline ends. The CDR3 contains 15 residues. CDR3 sequence reads: CASSPSLSSGNTIYF. The CDR3 DNA reads TGTGCCAGCAGTCCGTCGCTTAGCTCTGGAAACACCATATATTTT.

The gene calls are TRBV9 and TRBJ2-5, with TRBD1 matching over 7 bases. Trimming at V came to 7 bases and at J to 3 bases, leaving 9 bases not matched to a gene. CDR3 size: 14 residues. Germline CDR1 reads SGDLS; CDR2 reads YYNGEE. The CDR3 DNA follows: TGTGCCAGCGGGGGTACAGGGGTCGAAGAGACCCAGTACTTC. It encodes CASGGTGVEETQYF.